The 19 T cell receptor beta chains given below trace back to one sample, sequenced in a study of cytotoxic CD8 clonotypes in ibrutinib-treated CLL. Using immunoSEQ multiplex PCR, the repertoire was profiled, and TCRdb retains in-frame clones only, with some absent. The data hold about 200,000 clones, with 75% to 80% observed a single time. The sequenced sample was PBMCs, obtained after 12 months of ibrutinib treatment. These receptors originate from a human donor with chronic lymphocytic leukemia.

In regard to this clone: At one boundary the junction diverges from the germline segment, which might be a read error. The chain carries TRBV7-7 and TRBJ2-1; 13 bases are a match to TRBD2. The CDR3 has 15 amino acids. Germline CDR1 is SSHAT and CDR2 is FNYEAQ (reference sequence). Here the CDR3 reads CASRTSGSDYNEQFF. The CDR3 DNA reads TGTGCTAGCAGGACTAGCGGGAGTGACTACAATGAGCAGTTCTTC. The full variable domain, with the rest looked up from reference TRBV7-7 and TRBJ2-1, is GAGVSQSPRYKVTKRGQDVTLRCDPISSHATLYWYQQALGQGPEFLTYFNYEAQPDKSGLPSDRFSAERPEGSISTLTIQRTEQRDSAMYRCASRTSGSDYNEQFFGPGTRLTVL.

The V gene is TRBV27, the J gene TRBJ2-7, with D possibly TRBD2 on 6 matching bases. The CDR3 is 14 amino acids. CDR1 and CDR2 from the germline V gene are MNHEY and SMNVEV (reference sequence). Trimming took off 5 bases at V and 6 bases at J, with 17 bases between the two ends. CDR3 region: CASSVSYIGGEQYF. The CDR3, as DNA: TGTGCCAGCAGTGTAAGCTACATCGGGGGCGAGCAGTACTTC.

The V gene is TRBV7-9, the J gene TRBJ2-7, with D perhaps TRBD1 (5 bases). Trimming shortened V by 0 bases and J by 2 bases, and 8 bases separated the two germline ends. CDR1 SEHNR and CDR2 FQNEAQ come from the germline V gene (reference sequence). The CDR3 extends over 14 amino acids. The CDR3 loop is CASSLATGTYEQYF. As DNA, the CDR3 is TGTGCCAGCAGCTTAGCTACAGGCACCTACGAGCAGTACTTC.

The chain is built from TRBV28 and TRBJ1-1; D perhaps matches TRBD1 (5 bases). The germline V gene encodes CDR1 MDHEN and CDR2 SYDVKM. V was clipped by 1 base and J by 7 bases, with 10 bases between them. The CDR3 contains 13 residues. DNA for the CDR3: TGTGCCAGCAGTTTATCTCAGGGTTTTGAAGCTTTCTTT. Translation gives CASSLSQGFEAFF.

The chain has TRBV9 and TRBJ2-3; the D gene is possibly TRBD2 (5 bases). The CDR3 loop spans 14 amino acids. V was trimmed by 6 bases and J by 2 bases, leaving 13 bases between them. CDR1 and CDR2 (germline): SGDLS, YYNGEE. CDR3 bases: TGTGCCAGCAACGGAGGAGGCGACACAGATACGCAGTATTTT. Translation: CASNGGGDTDTQYF. Together with reference TRBV9 and TRBJ2-3, the CDR3 gives the full variable domain: DSGVTQTPKHLITATGQRVTLRCSPRSGDLSVYWYQQSLDQGLQFLIQYYNGEERAKGNILERFSAQQFPDLHSELNLSSLELGDSALYFCASNGGGDTDTQYFGPGTRLTVL.

CDR3 loop: CASSDRENTEAFF. Written as DNA, the CDR3 is TGTGCCAGCAGTGACAGGGAGAACACTGAAGCTTTCTTT. V gene TRBV6-1 combines with J gene TRBJ1-1, with a weak D call TRBD1 (5 bases). In germline, CDR1 is MNHNS, CDR2 SASEGT. V lost 3 bases and J 1 base, leaving 6 bases between the germline ends. CDR3 length equals 13 residues.

There are a few counts of this clone. V and J are TRBV10-1 and TRBJ1-1, with D tentatively TRBD1 (5 bases). Between the trimmed V and J ends, which lost 0 bases and 6 bases, there was a span of 11 bases. Germline CDR1 reads WNHNN; CDR2 reads SYGVQD (reference sequence). This CDR3 region has 14 residues. CDR3 sequence reads: CASSESRLGAEAFF. CDR3 DNA sequence: TGCGCCAGCAGTGAGTCGAGGTTAGGGGCTGAAGCTTTCTTT.

V and J are TRBV27 and TRBJ2-5; TRBD2 agrees at 10 bases. CDR3 length equals 18 residues. V was pared by 4 bases and J by 1 base, with 12 bases of the junction left unmatched. Germline values: CDR1 MNHEY, CDR2 SMNVEV (reference sequence). The CDR3 nucleotides are TGTGCCAGCAGTTCCCTAATGTCAAAGCGGGGGGGCCAAGAGACCCAGTACTTC. Protein sequence: CASSSLMSKRGGQETQYF.

The chain recombines TRBV2 with TRBJ1-5; tentative D call: TRBD1 (6 bases). The CDR3 extends over 15 amino acids. Germline V gene lookup returns CDR1 SNHLY and CDR2 FYNNEI. Trimming removed 5 bases from V and 1 base from J, with 12 bases in between. The CDR3 region has the DNA TGTGCCAGCAGTCTCGACAGGACAAGCAATCAGCCCCAGCATTTT. Protein: CASSLDRTSNQPQHF.

The J gene is TRBJ2-7, the V gene TRBV15; D possibly corresponds to TRBD2 (5 bases). The CDR3 has 13 amino acids. Germline V gene sequence: CDR1 LNHNV, CDR2 YYDKDF (reference sequence). The V and J ends lost 6 bases and 5 bases respectively, with 14 bases between them. The CDR3 DNA sequence: TGTGCCACCAGGGACTCCCAAGGCGACGAGCAGTACTTC. It encodes CATRDSQGDEQYF.

The chain has TRBV29-1 and TRBJ2-7; TRBD1 aligns across 8 bases. V lost 5 bases, J lost 6 bases, and 6 bases stayed unmatched. The CDR3 loop spans 12 amino acids. CDR1 is SQVTM, CDR2 ANQGSEA, per germline. The DNA of the CDR3 is TGCAGCGTTCAGGACAGGGCAAGCGAGCAGTACTTC. Encoded protein: CSVQDRASEQYF.

This chain links TRBV7-6 with TRBJ1-5; D not certain. The CDR3 loop spans 14 amino acids. Between the trimmed V and J ends, which lost 6 bases and 2 bases, there was a span of 11 bases. Germline V gives CDR1 SGHVS, CDR2 FNYEAQ. The CDR3 region has the DNA TGTGCCAGCAGTCCCTACGAAGGCAATCAGCCCCAGCATTTT. Amino acids: CASSPYEGNQPQHF.

This sequence joins TRBV2 and TRBJ2-7, with a tentative D call TRBD2 (6 bases). Germline V gene sequence: CDR1 SNHLY, CDR2 FYNNEI. This CDR3 has 16 residues. Trimming stripped 6 bases from V and 3 bases from J, with 21 bases between. CDR3 loop: CASSRPEAGPDYEQYF. For the CDR3, the DNA is TGTGCCAGCAGCCGACCAGAAGCGGGTCCGGACTACGAGCAGTACTTC.

The table lists this clone with a count of one. The chain couples TRBV2 to TRBJ1-6; TRBD1 matches at 7 bases. The CDR3 has 14 amino acids. The germline gives CDR1 SNHLY, CDR2 FYNNEI. The junction had 7 bases not matched to a gene; V was cut back by 6 bases and J by 8 bases. Here the CDR3 reads CASRGTEHYSPLHF. The CDR3 DNA reads TGTGCCAGCAGGGGGACAGAGCATTATTCACCCCTCCACTTT.

The V call is TRBV7-2, the J call TRBJ1-2; 10 bases are a match to TRBD1. The ends lost 5 bases at V and 11 bases at J; junction bases unmatched: 5. The CDR3 is 12 residues long. In germline, CDR1 is SGHTA, CDR2 FQGNSA. The CDR3 DNA sequence: TGTGCCAGCAGCCTCCCGGACAGGGGGTACACCTTC. Translation gives CASSLPDRGYTF.

This clone was counted a few times. The chain couples TRBV7-6 to TRBJ2-7, with unresolved D. CDR3 length: 14 amino acids. Germline CDR1 SGHVS, CDR2 FNYEAQ. The V end lost 0 bases, the J end lost 2 bases, and 8 bases lay between the germline ends. The CDR3 bases are TGTGCCAGCAGCTTAGCGGAACCGCCCTACGAGCAGTACTTC. This translates into CASSLAEPPYEQYF.

The J gene is TRBJ2-3, the V gene TRBV6-5; TRBD2 is a possible D gene (5 bases). Trimming took off 7 bases at V and 4 bases at J, with 15 bases between the two ends. The CDR3 has 14 residues. CDR1 and CDR2 from the germline V gene are MNHEY and SVGAGI. In DNA form, the CDR3 reads TGTGCCAGCAAGGACCCCCGAGGGCCAGATACGCAGTATTTT. Its protein product is CASKDPRGPDTQYF.

The rearrangement joins TRBV7-2 to TRBJ2-1; D is unresolved. The CDR3 has 15 amino acids. Germline CDR1 SGHTA, CDR2 FQGNSA. V shed 1 base and J shed 6 bases, with 13 bases lying between them. CDR3 sequence (DNA): TGTGCCAGCAGCTTAGGTTTGGGAAGTCTCAATGAGCAGTTCTTC. Translating gives CASSLGLGSLNEQFF.

This clone has only one observation. The V and J genes are TRBV6-1 and TRBJ1-2; TRBD1 agrees at 7 bases. V was pared by 6 bases and J by 3 bases, with 4 bases of the junction left unmatched. The CDR3 is 13 residues long. Germline CDR1 and CDR2: MNHNS and SASEGT. CDR3 region: CASRRTGDYGYTF. The CDR3 coding sequence is TGTGCCAGCAGACGAACAGGGGACTATGGCTACACCTTC.